This T cell receptor beta chain was sequenced during a study of OX40 agonist ivuxolimab in advanced cancers. Profiled with immunoSEQ multiplex PCR; TCRdb holds only in-frame clones, not every one. The sample holds approximately 100,000 clones, over 75% seen once. Germline CDR1 and CDR2: SGHTA and FQGNSA. The length of the CDR3 is 13 residues. J gave up 4 bases and V 4 bases, and 3 bases lay outside the gene matches. The TCR sequence derives from an adult with an advanced solid tumor such as melanoma, head and neck, liver or kidney cancer. The V gene is TRBV7-2, the J gene TRBJ2-7; 8 positions match TRBD1. This specimen consisted of CD4+ or CD8+ T cells sorted from blood, obtained in a trial of the OX40 agonist ivuxolimab. Here the CDR3 DNA reads TGTGCCAGCAGCTCTCGGGACAGGTACGAGCAGTACTTC. This translates into CASSSRDRYEQYF. The whole variable domain, remainder taken from reference TRBV7-2 and TRBJ2-7, is GAGVSQSPSNKVTEKGKDVELRCDPISGHTALYWYRQSLGQGLEFLIYFQGNSAPDKSGLPSDRFSAERTGGSVSTLTIQRTQQEDSAVYLCASSSRDRYEQYFGPGTRLTVT.